This is a list of T cell receptor beta chains from one sample in a study of CD8 T cells in Susac syndrome. Using its own MiXCR run on the immunoSEQ multiplex PCR reads, TCRdb lists one record per CDR3 protein. The sample has about 140,000 distinct CDR3 sequences; about 95% are singletons. Sequencing was done on a sample of CD8+ T cells from PBMCs. The receptor set was obtained from a human donor with Susac syndrome. CDR3s include the opening cysteine and the closing phenylalanine or tryptophan. The order of the fields is V gene, D gene, clone size, J gene, CDR3 protein, CDR3 DNA. A D gene is named only where the DNA matches it firmly. Clone size, where shown, is once, few, many, or a class for clones that have expanded.

V gene: TRBV24-1
D gene: -
clone size: -
J gene: TRBJ2-7
CDR3 protein: CATSGADDYEQYF
CDR3 DNA: TGTGCCACCAGTGGGGCCGATGACTACGAGCAGTACTTC

V gene: TRBV20-1
D gene: TRBD1
clone size: -
J gene: TRBJ1-2
CDR3 protein: CSAPTGSYGYTF
CDR3 DNA: TGCAGCGCCCCGACAGGGAGCTATGGCTACACCTTC

V gene: TRBV10-1
D gene: -
clone size: -
J gene: TRBJ1-1
CDR3 protein: CASSDSSLQAFF
CDR3 DNA: TGCGCCAGCAGTGACTCGTCCCTACAAGCTTTCTTT

V gene: TRBV27
D gene: -
clone size: -
J gene: TRBJ2-6
CDR3 protein: CASSLSAGANVLTF
CDR3 DNA: TGTGCCAGCAGTTTATCGGCTGGGGCCAACGTCCTGACTTTC

V gene: TRBV29-1
D gene: -
clone size: -
J gene: TRBJ2-6
CDR3 protein: CSVSARSGANVLTF
CDR3 DNA: TGCAGCGTATCAGCTCGCTCTGGGGCCAACGTCCTGACTTTC

V gene: TRBV5-6
D gene: -
clone size: -
J gene: TRBJ2-5
CDR3 protein: CASSFSGQETQYF
CDR3 DNA: TGTGCCAGCAGCTTTTCAGGTCAAGAGACCCAGTACTTC

V gene: TRBV29-1
D gene: TRBD2
clone size: once
J gene: TRBJ2-7
CDR3 protein: CSVRLPGGLAPAHSYEQYF
CDR3 DNA: TGCAGCGTCAGGCTCCCCGGGGGACTAGCGCCAGCTCACTCCTACGAGCAGTACTTC

V gene: TRBV12-3/TRBV12-4
D gene: -
clone size: -
J gene: TRBJ2-5
CDR3 protein: CASSRVVAYGETQYF
CDR3 DNA: TGTGCCAGCTCCCGGGTCGTTGCCTATGGGGAGACCCAGTACTTC

V gene: TRBV27
D gene: TRBD1
clone size: -
J gene: TRBJ2-7
CDR3 protein: CASRRTGYEQYF
CDR3 DNA: TGTGCCAGCAGGAGGACAGGCTACGAGCAGTACTTC

V gene: TRBV7-9
D gene: TRBD1
clone size: -
J gene: TRBJ1-1
CDR3 protein: CASSFRTGGTEAFF
CDR3 DNA: TGTGCCAGCAGCTTTCGGACAGGGGGGACCGAAGCTTTCTTT

V gene: TRBV29-1
D gene: -
clone size: -
J gene: TRBJ1-1
CDR3 protein: CSVTGLDTEAFF
CDR3 DNA: TGCAGCGTCACAGGGTTGGACACTGAAGCTTTCTTT

V gene: TRBV2
D gene: -
clone size: -
J gene: TRBJ1-1
CDR3 protein: CASRDSQKTEAFF
CDR3 DNA: TGTGCCAGCAGGGACAGCCAGAAAACTGAAGCTTTCTTT

V gene: TRBV4-1
D gene: -
clone size: -
J gene: TRBJ2-1
CDR3 protein: CASSQVVNEQFF
CDR3 DNA: TGCGCCAGCAGCCAAGTAGTCAATGAGCAGTTCTTC

V gene: TRBV28
D gene: -
clone size: -
J gene: TRBJ1-1
CDR3 protein: CASRNLLSSGTEAFF
CDR3 DNA: TGTGCCAGCAGAAACCTTCTAAGTAGTGGAACTGAAGCTTTCTTT

V gene: TRBV20-1
D gene: -
clone size: -
J gene: TRBJ1-1
CDR3 protein: CSARDGNATEAFF
CDR3 DNA: TGCAGTGCTAGAGATGGCAACGCGACTGAAGCTTTCTTT

V gene: TRBV9
D gene: TRBD1
clone size: -
J gene: TRBJ1-1
CDR3 protein: CASSVVGQEAFF
CDR3 DNA: TGTGCCAGCAGCGTAGTGGGACAGGAAGCTTTCTTT

V gene: TRBV2
D gene: -
clone size: -
J gene: TRBJ2-1
CDR3 protein: CASSDSQPYNEQFF
CDR3 DNA: TGTGCCAGCAGTGACTCCCAGCCCTACAATGAGCAGTTCTTC

V gene: TRBV3-1
D gene: -
clone size: -
J gene: TRBJ2-7
CDR3 protein: CASSQTGTFPTGQYF
CDR3 DNA: TGTGCCAGCAGCCAGACCGGGACATTTCCTACAGGGCAGTACTTC

V gene: TRBV7-9
D gene: -
clone size: -
J gene: TRBJ1-2
CDR3 protein: CASSSPLIYGYTF
CDR3 DNA: TGTGCCAGCAGCTCCCCTCTAATTTATGGCTACACCTTC

V gene: TRBV10-3
D gene: TRBD1
clone size: -
J gene: TRBJ1-1
CDR3 protein: CAIRPGQPNTEAFF
CDR3 DNA: TGTGCCATCAGGCCGGGACAGCCAAACACTGAAGCTTTCTTT

V gene: TRBV30
D gene: -
clone size: -
J gene: TRBJ1-2
CDR3 protein: CAWIDPNYGYTF
CDR3 DNA: TGTGCCTGGATAGATCCTAACTATGGCTACACCTTC

V gene: TRBV7-9
D gene: -
clone size: -
J gene: TRBJ1-1
CDR3 protein: CASQGGVNTEAFF
CDR3 DNA: TGTGCCAGCCAGGGTGGTGTGAACACTGAAGCTTTCTTT

V gene: TRBV4-2
D gene: TRBD1
clone size: -
J gene: TRBJ2-7
CDR3 protein: CASSQDLRGGTGSDEQYF
CDR3 DNA: TGTGCCAGCAGCCAAGATTTACGTGGCGGGACAGGGTCCGACGAGCAGTACTTC

V gene: TRBV20-1
D gene: -
clone size: -
J gene: TRBJ2-7
CDR3 protein: CSARVISSYEQYF
CDR3 DNA: TGCAGTGCTAGAGTAATTAGCTCCTACGAGCAGTACTTC

V gene: TRBV29-1
D gene: -
clone size: -
J gene: TRBJ2-2
CDR3 protein: CSAQKAGQTNTGELFF
CDR3 DNA: TGCAGCGCTCAAAAAGCGGGACAGACTAACACCGGGGAGCTGTTTTTT

V gene: TRBV12-3/TRBV12-4
D gene: -
clone size: -
J gene: TRBJ1-1
CDR3 protein: CASHPDGREDTEAFF
CDR3 DNA: TGTGCCAGCCATCCGGATGGGCGGGAGGACACTGAAGCTTTCTTT

V gene: TRBV20-1
D gene: -
clone size: -
J gene: TRBJ1-1
CDR3 protein: CSARGPTENTEAFF
CDR3 DNA: TGCAGTGCTAGAGGACCGACGGAGAACACTGAAGCTTTCTTT

V gene: TRBV12-3/TRBV12-4
D gene: TRBD1
clone size: -
J gene: TRBJ1-2
CDR3 protein: CASSPGQGQGYTF
CDR3 DNA: TGTGCCAGCAGCCCGGGACAGGGGCAGGGCTACACCTTC

V gene: TRBV28
D gene: -
clone size: -
J gene: TRBJ2-7
CDR3 protein: CASSFGQGGFSYEQYF
CDR3 DNA: TGTGCCAGCAGTTTTGGGCAGGGGGGGTTTTCCTACGAGCAGTACTTC

V gene: TRBV29-1
D gene: -
clone size: once
J gene: TRBJ2-3
CDR3 protein: CSVEVGSHTQYF
CDR3 DNA: TGCAGCGTTGAGGTGGGCAGCCATACGCAGTATTTT

V gene: TRBV7-9
D gene: -
clone size: -
J gene: TRBJ1-2
CDR3 protein: CASSKIPGDGYGYTF
CDR3 DNA: TGTGCCAGCAGCAAAATCCCAGGGGACGGCTATGGCTACACCTTC

V gene: TRBV12-3/TRBV12-4
D gene: -
clone size: -
J gene: TRBJ1-4
CDR3 protein: CASSSGFTNEKLFF
CDR3 DNA: TGTGCCAGCAGTTCGGGTTTCACTAATGAAAAACTGTTTTTT

V gene: TRBV27
D gene: -
clone size: -
J gene: TRBJ2-3
CDR3 protein: CASSSSVDTQYF
CDR3 DNA: TGTGCCAGCAGTTCCTCGGTAGATACGCAGTATTTT

V gene: TRBV9
D gene: -
clone size: -
J gene: TRBJ2-3
CDR3 protein: CASSVPTTPDTQYF
CDR3 DNA: TGTGCCAGCAGCGTACCCACCACCCCAGATACGCAGTATTTT

V gene: TRBV6-5
D gene: -
clone size: -
J gene: TRBJ2-3
CDR3 protein: CASSYLSGSTDTQYF
CDR3 DNA: TGTGCCAGCAGTTACTTGTCCGGGAGCACAGATACGCAGTATTTT

V gene: TRBV5-4
D gene: -
clone size: -
J gene: TRBJ2-5
CDR3 protein: CASSLAEAGVMETQYF
CDR3 DNA: TGTGCCAGCAGCTTGGCCGAGGCAGGGGTTATGGAGACCCAGTACTTC

V gene: TRBV4-1
D gene: -
clone size: -
J gene: TRBJ1-2
CDR3 protein: CASSQGRSDYGYTF
CDR3 DNA: TGCGCCAGCAGCCAAGGACGGTCGGACTATGGCTACACCTTC

V gene: TRBV27
D gene: TRBD2
clone size: -
J gene: TRBJ2-3
CDR3 protein: CASTPAGENPDTQYF
CDR3 DNA: TGTGCCAGCACCCCAGCGGGAGAGAATCCCGATACGCAGTATTTT

V gene: TRBV29-1
D gene: TRBD1
clone size: -
J gene: TRBJ2-1
CDR3 protein: CSVEDRGSWDNEQFF
CDR3 DNA: TGCAGCGTTGAAGACAGGGGGAGCTGGGACAATGAGCAGTTCTTC

V gene: TRBV28
D gene: TRBD2
clone size: -
J gene: TRBJ2-3
CDR3 protein: CASTLAGGLTDTQYF
CDR3 DNA: TGTGCCAGCACTTTAGCGGGAGGGCTGACAGATACGCAGTATTTT

V gene: TRBV20-1
D gene: TRBD2
clone size: -
J gene: TRBJ2-5
CDR3 protein: CSAPGLAGGVHRQETQYF
CDR3 DNA: TGCAGTGCTCCCGGACTAGCGGGAGGGGTGCATCGGCAAGAGACCCAGTACTTC

V gene: TRBV5-8
D gene: TRBD2
clone size: -
J gene: TRBJ2-5
CDR3 protein: CASSPLWTRLYF
CDR3 DNA: TGTGCCAGCAGCCCCTTATGGACTAGACTGTACTTC